This is a list of T cell receptor beta chains from one sample in a study of T cell repertoires in cytomegalovirus infection. Using its own MiXCR run on the reads, TCRdb lists one record per CDR3 protein. The table lists 450,000 to 600,000 distinct CDR3 sequences, approximately 42% of them singletons, with around 44% in the top ten. Their recognized antigens are unknown. The sequenced sample was cultured PBMCs, obtained from culture after CMV antigen stimulation. The receptors were gathered from a human donor in good health (CMV status not recorded). Some clones in this sample may be carry-over from other donors' samples. The CDR3 runs from the conserved cysteine through the conserved F or W.

>TRBJ2-5|TRBV7-2
CASSFPNERAQYF
>TRBJ2-1|TRBV24-1
CATAQDASSYNEQFF
>TRBJ1-4|TRBV2
CASSESGTVATNEKLFF
>TRBJ1-1|TRBV5-1
CASSGTRLDTEAFF
>TRBJ2-7|TRBV6-8
CATPSVRGGEQYF
>TRBJ2-1|TRBV7-2
CASSLDSRASGNEQFF
>TRBJ2-3|TRBV20-1
CSAHGGADTQYF
>TRBJ2-3|TRBV7-2
CASSLQDASTDTQYF
>TRBJ1-4|TRBV27
CASSLISTNEKLFF
>TRBJ2-7|TRBV7-2
CASSYLGHISSYEQYF
>TRBJ1-1|TRBV6-1
CASSVWTGATKTEAFF
>TRBJ2-7|TRBV7-9
CASSLAGTRGHEQYF
>TRBJ2-3|TRBV7-2
CASSLGEADTQYF
>TRBJ1-2|TRBV7-9
CASSLVRVNGYTF
>TRBJ2-7|TRBV6-6
CASSSLTGRSYEQYF
>TRBJ2-1|TRBV18
CASSPARDLSYNEQFF
>TRBJ1-6|TRBV7-9
CASSFFTGPYEDETNSPLHF
>TRBJ2-1|TRBV6-2/TRBV6-3
CASSSLNAGSYNEQFF
>TRBJ1-2|TRBV7-2
CASSLGSGDGYTF
>TRBJ2-1|TRBV7-2
CASSFSPGDNEQFF
>TRBJ1-4|TRBV6-2/TRBV6-3
CASEGQSNEKLFF
>TRBJ1-5|TRBV7-2
CASSFQGGLSNQPQHF
>TRBJ2-7|TRBV11-1
CASSSGRNYEQYF
>TRBJ2-7|TRBV7-2
CASSPRGASSSYEQYF
>TRBJ2-1|TRBV7-2
CASSLVAGGHNEQFF
>TRBJ2-4|TRBV12-3/TRBV12-4
CASSSRLVSAKNIQYF
>TRBJ2-1|TRBV9
CASSAMGGWGGDEQFF
>TRBJ2-1|TRBV19
CASSIQGTYNEQFF
>TRBJ2-7|TRBV2
CASSESGGIHEQYF
>TRBJ1-5|TRBV3-1
CASSPPAGPQHF
>TRBJ2-7|TRBV6-8
CASSHRGLAYEQYF
>TRBJ2-4|TRBV12-3/TRBV12-4
CASSLSLPPIYTNIQYF
>TRBJ1-2|TRBV7-2
CASNLPSGGPVGGYTF
>TRBJ2-1|TRBV7-2
CASSRAGGTVNEQFF
>TRBJ1-4|TRBV19
CASSIPQGPLFF
>TRBJ1-6|TRBV6-5
CASSYVSHFLLHF
>TRBJ2-5|TRBV20-1
CSAAPGVQTQYF
>TRBJ2-3|TRBV4-3
CASSHPGTSGGFSTDTQYF
>TRBJ1-1|TRBV7-9
CASSSVPGTANTEAFF
>TRBJ2-5|TRBV7-8
CASMSGGYYQETQYF
>TRBJ2-3|TRBV12-3/TRBV12-4
CASSLWGGQNTVQYF
>TRBJ2-6|TRBV20-1
CSARDAAKVLHSGANVLTF
>TRBJ2-1|TRBV24-1
CATGDSLGPEQFF
>TRBJ1-5|TRBV7-2
CASSPQGWGNQPQHF
>TRBJ2-1|TRBV7-9
CASPGGSSYNEQFF
>TRBJ2-3|TRBV7-9
CASSSLQGTDTQYF
>TRBJ2-1|TRBV7-2
CASSTIAINNEQFF
>TRBJ2-4|TRBV23-1
CASICRTPGARYF
>TRBJ1-5|TRBV27
CASSLSRYQPQHF